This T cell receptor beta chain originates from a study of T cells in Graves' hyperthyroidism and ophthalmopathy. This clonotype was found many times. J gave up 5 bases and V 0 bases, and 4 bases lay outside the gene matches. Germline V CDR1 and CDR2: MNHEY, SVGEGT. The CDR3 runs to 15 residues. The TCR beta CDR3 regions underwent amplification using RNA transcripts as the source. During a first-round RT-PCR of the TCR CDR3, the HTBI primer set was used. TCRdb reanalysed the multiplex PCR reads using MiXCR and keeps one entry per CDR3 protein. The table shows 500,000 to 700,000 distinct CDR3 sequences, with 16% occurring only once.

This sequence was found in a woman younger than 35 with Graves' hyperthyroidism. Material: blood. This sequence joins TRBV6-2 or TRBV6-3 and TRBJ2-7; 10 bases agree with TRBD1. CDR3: CASSYSGQGSHEQYF. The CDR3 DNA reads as TGTGCCAGCAGTTACTCGGGACAGGGGTCCCACGAGCAGTACTTC.